This TCR beta chain came from a study of control samples from healthy donors and cancer patients. Using immunoSEQ multiplex PCR, the repertoire was profiled, and TCRdb retains in-frame clones only, with some absent. The sample holds about 83,000 clones; 91% are singletons and the top ten take 17%. Deletions cut 2 bases from V and 2 bases from J, with 10 bases between. CDR3 length: 14 amino acids. CDR1 and CDR2 from the germline V gene are SGHNT and YENEEA. The chain combines TRBV11-3 with TRBJ2-7; possibly TRBD1 for D (6 bases). Sequenced input: blood. The source of this sequence is a man aged 50 to 59 in good health. This CDR3 reads CASSLNRQAYEQYF. CDR3 in DNA: TGTGCCAGCAGCTTAAACCGACAGGCCTACGAGCAGTACTTC.